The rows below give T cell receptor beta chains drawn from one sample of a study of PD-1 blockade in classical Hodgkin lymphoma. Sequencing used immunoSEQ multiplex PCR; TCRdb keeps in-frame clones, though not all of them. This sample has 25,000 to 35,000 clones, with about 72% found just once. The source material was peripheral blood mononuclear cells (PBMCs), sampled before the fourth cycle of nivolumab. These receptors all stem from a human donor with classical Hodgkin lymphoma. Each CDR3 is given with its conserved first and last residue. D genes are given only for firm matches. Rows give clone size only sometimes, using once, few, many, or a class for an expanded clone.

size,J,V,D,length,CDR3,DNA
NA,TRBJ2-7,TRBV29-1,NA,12,CSVADGSYEQYF,TGCAGCGTTGCAGACGGATCCTACGAGCAGTACTTC
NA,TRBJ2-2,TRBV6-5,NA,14,CASRATVQGGELFF,TGTGCCAGCAGAGCGACAGTACAGGGCGGGGAGCTGTTTTTT
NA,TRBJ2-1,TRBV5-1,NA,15,CASSPQEWGYNEQFF,TGCGCCAGCAGCCCCCAGGAATGGGGTTACAATGAGCAGTTCTTC
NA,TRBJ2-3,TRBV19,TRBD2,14,CASRTSGETDTQYF,TGTGCCAGTAGAACTAGCGGGGAGACAGATACGCAGTATTTT
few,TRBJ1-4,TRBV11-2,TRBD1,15,CASSLEGDSNEKLFF,TGTGCCAGCAGCTTAGAGGGGGACAGTAATGAAAAACTGTTTTTT
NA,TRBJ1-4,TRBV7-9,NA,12,CASMGFNEKLFF,TGTGCCTCGATGGGGTTTAATGAAAAACTGTTTTTT
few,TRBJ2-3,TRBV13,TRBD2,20,CASGPRGLAGGPIRRDTQYF,TGTGCCAGCGGGCCGAGGGGACTAGCGGGAGGGCCAATTCGACGGGATACGCAGTATTTT
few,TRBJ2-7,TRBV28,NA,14,CASSSQGRPYEQYF,TGTGCCAGCAGTTCACAGGGGAGGCCCTACGAGCAGTACTTC
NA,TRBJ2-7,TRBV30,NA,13,CAWSVQVGYEQYF,TGTGCCTGGAGTGTACAGGTCGGATACGAGCAGTACTTC
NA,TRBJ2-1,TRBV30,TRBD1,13,CAWSLTGGNEQFF,TGTGCCTGGAGTTTAACAGGGGGCAATGAGCAGTTCTTC
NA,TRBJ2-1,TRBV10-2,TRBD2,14,CASSESGGRNEQFF,TGCGCCAGCAGTGAGTCGGGCGGGAGGAATGAGCAGTTCTTC
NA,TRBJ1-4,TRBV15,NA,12,CATSGINEKLFF,TGTGCCACCAGCGGCATCAATGAAAAACTGTTTTTT
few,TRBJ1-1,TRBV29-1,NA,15,CSAQGWTAGNTEAFF,TGCAGCGCCCAAGGCTGGACGGCGGGGAACACTGAAGCTTTCTTT
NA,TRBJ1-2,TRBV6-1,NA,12,CASRDSLYGYTF,TGTGCCAGCAGGGACAGTTTATATGGCTACACCTTC
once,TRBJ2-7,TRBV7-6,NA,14,CASSLAAGIDEQYF,TGTGCCAGCAGCTTAGCAGCCGGGATCGACGAGCAGTACTTC